This T cell receptor beta chain appears in the sequencing data of a study of T cells in Graves' hyperthyroidism and ophthalmopathy. Comment on this clonotype: What it binds is not known.

There are 15 residues in the CDR3. The V end was cut by 3 bases, the J end by 0 bases, with 9 bases between. Study-wide points: The blood repertoire included most of the expanded thyroid clonotypes above 0.001. Ophthalmopathy stood apart from stable hyperthyroidism in a 13 V-J model.

Each ophthalmopathy patient scored at least 3 on the Clinical Activity Score and at least 4 on NOSPECS grade, with duration under 3 months. Patients with uncontrolled infections, other autoimmune diseases, pregnancy or lactation were excluded. RNA transcripts provided the source from which TCR beta CDR3 regions were amplified. The primer set for the first-round RT-PCR of the TCR CDR3 was HTBI. TCRdb used MiXCR to reprocess the multiplex PCR reads, holding one entry per CDR3 protein. The sample lists some 580,000 distinct CDR3 sequences, about 16% seen once, with less than 3.5% in the top ten. This TCR was recovered from a woman in her thirties or forties with Graves' ophthalmopathy. The specimen sequenced was blood. The chain is built from TRBV12-3 or TRBV12-4 and TRBJ1-5, with D uncertain. CDR3 coding DNA: TGTGCCAGCAGTTTGGTTTCGGATAGCAATCAGCCCCAGCATTTT. It is translated as CASSLVSDSNQPQHF.